Presented here are 9 T cell receptor beta chains from one specimen sequenced in a study of post-analysis software for immune sequencing data. Findings of the study overall: There were a few TRBV segments more frequent in patients than controls, and TRBV5-6, TRBV5-1 and TRBV20-1 were among them.

No antigen is known for these receptors. TCR beta cDNA libraries included unique molecular identifiers. TCRdb re-called the PCR reads with MiXCR, one entry per CDR3 protein. The data show around 400,000 distinct CDR3 sequences, with roughly 38% seen just once and 7.6% held by the top ten. The sample was blood. The receptors here all came from a girl aged 2-15 years with multiple sclerosis.

The chain couples TRBV7-2 to TRBJ2-2; 7 positions match TRBD1. The length of the CDR3 is 16 residues. V was clipped by 1 base and J by 0 bases; unmatched bases: 2. Germline V gene data show CDR1 as SGHTA and CDR2 as FQGNSA. The DNA of the CDR3 is TGTGCCAGCAGCTTAGGAGGGGGCGCGAACACCGGGGAGCTGTTTTTT. This encodes CASSLGGGANTGELFF.

This chain connects TRBV28 to TRBJ2-7; D perhaps matches TRBD1 (5 bases). The J call is uncertain, as TRBJ2-5 better fits the DNA end. This CDR3 has 15 residues. CDR1 is MDHEN, CDR2 SYDVKM, per germline. DNA of the CDR3: TGTGCCAGCAGTTTGCCCCAGGGCAGGAGCGAGACCCAGTACTTC. Translation: CASSLPQGRSETQYF.

This clonotype turned up a few times. V gene TRBV29-1 combines with J gene TRBJ1-2; D may be TRBD1 (6 bases). The germline CDR1 and CDR2 sequences are SQVTM and ANQGSEA. The CDR3 length is 14 residues. Trimming cost V 6 bases and J 5 bases, with 19 bases left between them. DNA for the CDR3: TGCAGCGTCCGTGATGGGGGAAGGGGGTATGGCTACACCTTC. Translating gives CSVRDGGRGYGYTF.

The V call is TRBV29-1, the J call TRBJ2-3; TRBD2 matches 10 bases. The CDR3 extends over 15 amino acids. V dropped 2 bases and J dropped 0; count of bases not matched to a gene: 2. CDR1 SQVTM and CDR2 ANQGSEA come from the germline V gene. DNA of the CDR3: TGCAGCGTTGAAACTAGCGGGATTAGCACAGATACGCAGTATTTT. Amino acid sequence: CSVETSGISTDTQYF.

The chain links TRBV5-1 to TRBJ1-2; TRBD1 agrees at 8 bases. The trim removed 0 bases at V and 2 bases at J, leaving 9 bases unmatched. The CDR3 contains 17 residues. Germline-derived CDR1 and CDR2 are SGHRS and YFSETQ. The CDR3 DNA reads as TGCGCCAGCAGCTTGGCCGTCGGACAGGGAAAAAACTATGGCTACACCTTC. It yields the protein CASSLAVGQGKNYGYTF.

The rearrangement joins TRBV25-1 to TRBJ2-1; no clear D. Germline V gene lookup returns CDR1 MGHDK and CDR2 SYGVNS. V gave up 3 bases and J gave up 5 bases, with 8 bases separating them. CDR3 size: 13 residues. The CDR3 reads CASSEGFHNEQFF. The DNA for the CDR3 is TGTGCCAGCAGTGAGGGATTCCACAATGAGCAGTTCTTC.

The chain combines TRBV6-1 with TRBJ1-1; D call uncertain. V was pared by 1 base and J by 11 bases, with 11 bases between. CDR3 size: 12 residues. Germline assignment: CDR1 MNHNS and CDR2 SASEGT. DNA of the CDR3: TGTGCCAGCAGTGAAGTATCGGGGTGGGCTTTCTTT. This encodes CASSEVSGWAFF.

This clonotype was seen only a few times. For the CDR3, the DNA is TGTGCCAGCAGTTACTTAGACAGGGGTTCCGAGCAGTACTTC. Amino acid sequence: CASSYLDRGSEQYF. This sequence joins TRBV6-5 and TRBJ2-4, with 8 nucleotides matching TRBD1. The J call may not be correct, given that the DNA end is closer to TRBJ2-7. This CDR3 region has 14 residues. Germline V gene sequence: CDR1 MNHEY, CDR2 SVGAGI.

The CDR3 DNA is TGTGCCAGCGGTGATGTGGGCTCTGGGGCCAACGTCCTGACTTTC. Its translation: CASGDVGSGANVLTF. This chain links TRBV7-8 with TRBJ2-6, with D uncertain. Germline values: CDR1 SGHVS, CDR2 FQNEAQ. The CDR3 consists of 15 residues. Trimming removed 8 bases from V and 0 bases from J, with 11 bases in between.